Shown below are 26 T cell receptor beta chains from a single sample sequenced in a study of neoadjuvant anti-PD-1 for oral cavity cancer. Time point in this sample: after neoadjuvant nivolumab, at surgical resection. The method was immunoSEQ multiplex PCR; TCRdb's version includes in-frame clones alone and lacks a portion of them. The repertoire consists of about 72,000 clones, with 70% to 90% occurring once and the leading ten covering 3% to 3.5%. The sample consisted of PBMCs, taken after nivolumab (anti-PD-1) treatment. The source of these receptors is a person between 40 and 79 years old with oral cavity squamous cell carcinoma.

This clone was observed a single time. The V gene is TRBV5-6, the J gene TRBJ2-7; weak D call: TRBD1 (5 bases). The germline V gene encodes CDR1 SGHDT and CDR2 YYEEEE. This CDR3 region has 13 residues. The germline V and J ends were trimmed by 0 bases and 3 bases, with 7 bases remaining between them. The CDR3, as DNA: TGTGCCAGCAGCTTGGCCCAGGGCTACGAGCAGTACTTC. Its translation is CASSLAQGYEQYF.

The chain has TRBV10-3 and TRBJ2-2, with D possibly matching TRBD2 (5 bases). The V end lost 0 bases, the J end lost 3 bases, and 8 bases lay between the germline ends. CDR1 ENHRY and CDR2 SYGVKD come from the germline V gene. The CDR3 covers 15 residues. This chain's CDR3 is CAISESSVDTGELFF. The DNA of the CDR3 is TGTGCCATCAGTGAGTCTAGCGTAGACACCGGGGAGCTGTTTTTT.

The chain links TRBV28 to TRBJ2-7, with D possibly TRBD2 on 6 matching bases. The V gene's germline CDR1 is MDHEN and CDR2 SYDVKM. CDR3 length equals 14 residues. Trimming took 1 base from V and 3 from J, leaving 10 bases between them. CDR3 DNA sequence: TGTGCCAGCAGTTTATCGCACGGGGGCTACGAGCAGTACTTC. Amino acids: CASSLSHGGYEQYF. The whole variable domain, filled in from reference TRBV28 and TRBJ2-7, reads DVKVTQSSRYLVKRTGEKVFLECVQDMDHENMFWYRQDPGLGLRLIYFSYDVKMKEKGDIPEGYSVSREKKERFSLILESASTNQTSMYLCASSLSHGGYEQYFGPGTRLTVT.

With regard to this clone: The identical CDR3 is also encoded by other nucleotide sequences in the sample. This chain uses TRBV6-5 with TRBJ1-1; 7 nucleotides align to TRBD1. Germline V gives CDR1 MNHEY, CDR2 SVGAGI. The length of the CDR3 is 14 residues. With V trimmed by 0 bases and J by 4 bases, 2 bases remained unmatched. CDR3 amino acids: CASSYSAGGTEAFF. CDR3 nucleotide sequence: TGTGCCAGCAGTTACTCTGCAGGGGGCACTGAAGCTTTCTTT.

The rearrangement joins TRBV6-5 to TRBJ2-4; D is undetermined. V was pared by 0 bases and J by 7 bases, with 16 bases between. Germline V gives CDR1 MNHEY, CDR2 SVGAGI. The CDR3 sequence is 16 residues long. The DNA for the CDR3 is TGTGCCAGCAGTTACTCGTTCGCTCAGGTCGGGAACATTCAGTACTTC. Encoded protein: CASSYSFAQVGNIQYF.

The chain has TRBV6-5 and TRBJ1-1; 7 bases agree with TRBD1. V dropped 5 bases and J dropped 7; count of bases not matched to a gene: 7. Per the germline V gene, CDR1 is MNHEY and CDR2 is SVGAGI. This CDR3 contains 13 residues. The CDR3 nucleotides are TGTGCCAGCAGTGGACGAGCAGGGGGTGAAGCTTTCTTT. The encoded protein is CASSGRAGGEAFF.

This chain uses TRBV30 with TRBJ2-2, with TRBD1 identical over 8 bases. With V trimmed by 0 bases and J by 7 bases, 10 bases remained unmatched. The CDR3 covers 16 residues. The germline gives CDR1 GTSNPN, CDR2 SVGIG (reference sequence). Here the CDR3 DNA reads TGTGCCTGGAGTGTATCTTTCAGGGGGCATGGCGGGGAGCTGTTTTTT. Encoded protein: CAWSVSFRGHGGELFF.

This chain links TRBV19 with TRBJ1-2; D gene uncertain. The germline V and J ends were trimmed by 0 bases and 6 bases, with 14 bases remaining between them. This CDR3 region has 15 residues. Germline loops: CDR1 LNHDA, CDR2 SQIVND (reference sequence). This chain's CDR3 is CASSIDTVLRDGYTF. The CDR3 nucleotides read TGTGCCAGTAGTATAGACACGGTTCTCCGGGATGGCTACACCTTC.

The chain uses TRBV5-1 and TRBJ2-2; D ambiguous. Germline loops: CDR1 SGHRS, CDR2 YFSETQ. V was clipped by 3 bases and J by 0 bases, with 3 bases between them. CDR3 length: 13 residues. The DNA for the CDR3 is TGCGCCAGCAGCTCCTCGAACACCGGGGAGCTGTTTTTT. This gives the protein CASSSSNTGELFF.

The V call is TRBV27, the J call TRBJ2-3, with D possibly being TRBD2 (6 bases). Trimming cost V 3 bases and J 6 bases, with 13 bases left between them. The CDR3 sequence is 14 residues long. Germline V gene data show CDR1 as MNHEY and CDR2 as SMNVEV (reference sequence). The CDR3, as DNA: TGTGCCAGCAGTTTCCCGGGAGCGAGGGATACGCAGTATTTT. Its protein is CASSFPGARDTQYF.

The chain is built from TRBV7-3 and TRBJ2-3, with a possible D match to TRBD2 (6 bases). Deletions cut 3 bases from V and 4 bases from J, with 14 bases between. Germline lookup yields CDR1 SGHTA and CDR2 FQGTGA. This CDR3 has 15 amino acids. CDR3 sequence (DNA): TGTGCCAGCAGCTTGACGGGGGTTGTTCCAGATACGCAGTATTTT. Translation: CASSLTGVVPDTQYF.

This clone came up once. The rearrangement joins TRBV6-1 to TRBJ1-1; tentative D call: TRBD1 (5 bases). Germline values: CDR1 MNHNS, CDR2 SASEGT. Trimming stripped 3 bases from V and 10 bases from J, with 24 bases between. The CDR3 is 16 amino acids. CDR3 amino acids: CASSDALGGSVRRAFF. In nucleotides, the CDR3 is TGTGCCAGCAGTGACGCCCTCGGGGGGTCCGTCCGGAGAGCTTTCTTT.

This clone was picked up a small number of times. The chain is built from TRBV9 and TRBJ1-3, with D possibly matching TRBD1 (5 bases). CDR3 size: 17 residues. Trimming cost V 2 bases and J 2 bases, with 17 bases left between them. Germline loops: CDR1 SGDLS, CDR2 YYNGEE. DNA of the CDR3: TGTGCCAGCAGCGTGGGGGGAGTCACTTCCACTGGAAACACCATATATTTT. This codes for CASSVGGVTSTGNTIYF.

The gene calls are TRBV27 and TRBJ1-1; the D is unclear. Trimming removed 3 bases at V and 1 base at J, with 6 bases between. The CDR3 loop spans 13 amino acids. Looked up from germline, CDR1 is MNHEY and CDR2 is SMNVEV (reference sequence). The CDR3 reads CASSFRENTEAFF. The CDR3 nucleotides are TGTGCCAGCAGTTTCCGGGAGAACACTGAAGCTTTCTTT.

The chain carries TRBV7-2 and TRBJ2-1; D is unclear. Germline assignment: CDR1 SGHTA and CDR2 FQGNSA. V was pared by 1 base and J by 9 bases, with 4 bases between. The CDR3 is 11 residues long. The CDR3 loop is CASSLVSEQFF. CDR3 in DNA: TGTGCCAGCAGCTTAGTTTCTGAGCAGTTCTTC.

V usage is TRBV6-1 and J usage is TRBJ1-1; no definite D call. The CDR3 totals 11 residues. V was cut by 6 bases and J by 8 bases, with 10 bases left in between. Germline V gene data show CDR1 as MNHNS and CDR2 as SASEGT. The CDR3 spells CASSRWSEAFF. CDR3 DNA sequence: TGTGCCAGCAGCCGATGGTCGGAAGCTTTCTTT.

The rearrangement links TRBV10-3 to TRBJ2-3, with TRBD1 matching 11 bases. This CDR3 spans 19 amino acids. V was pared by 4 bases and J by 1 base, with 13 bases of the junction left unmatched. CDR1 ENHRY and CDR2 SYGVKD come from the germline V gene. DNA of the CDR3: TGTGCCATCAGTGGAGCCCGGGACAGGGGGGAACGGGGCACAGATACGCAGTATTTT. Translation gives CAISGARDRGERGTDTQYF.

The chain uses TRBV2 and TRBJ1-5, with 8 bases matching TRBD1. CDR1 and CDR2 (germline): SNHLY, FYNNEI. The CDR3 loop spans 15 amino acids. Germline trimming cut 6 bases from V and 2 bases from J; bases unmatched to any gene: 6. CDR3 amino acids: CASSQDRAGNQPQHF. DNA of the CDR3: TGTGCCAGCAGCCAGGACAGGGCTGGCAATCAGCCCCAGCATTTT. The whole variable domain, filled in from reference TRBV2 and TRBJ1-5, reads EPEVTQTPSHQVTQMGQEVILRCVPISNHLYFYWYRQILGQKVEFLVSFYNNEISEKSEIFDDQFSVERPDGSNFTLKIRSTKLEDSAMYFCASSQDRAGNQPQHFGDGTRLSIL.

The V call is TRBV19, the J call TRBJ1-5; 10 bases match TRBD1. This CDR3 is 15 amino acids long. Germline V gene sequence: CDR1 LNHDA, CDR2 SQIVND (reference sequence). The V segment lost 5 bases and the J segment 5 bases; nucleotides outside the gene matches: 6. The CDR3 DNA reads TGTGCCAGTAGTTCCTTAGGGACAGGGGATCAGCCCCAGCATTTT. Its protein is CASSSLGTGDQPQHF.

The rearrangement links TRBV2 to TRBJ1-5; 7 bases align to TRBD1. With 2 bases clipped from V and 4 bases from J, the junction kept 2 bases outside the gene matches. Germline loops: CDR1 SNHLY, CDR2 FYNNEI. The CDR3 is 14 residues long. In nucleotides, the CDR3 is TGTGCCAGCAGTGAACAGACAGGGAATCAGCCCCAGCATTTT. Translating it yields CASSEQTGNQPQHF.

DNA of the CDR3: TGTGCCAGCAGTCCGGGAGGACCTAACACCGGGGAGCTGTTTTTT. As protein: CASSPGGPNTGELFF. The chain couples TRBV28 to TRBJ2-2; 7 bases are a match to TRBD2. Germline V gene sequence: CDR1 MDHEN, CDR2 SYDVKM. J lost 2 bases, V lost 5 bases, and 5 bases had no gene match. The CDR3 consists of 15 residues.

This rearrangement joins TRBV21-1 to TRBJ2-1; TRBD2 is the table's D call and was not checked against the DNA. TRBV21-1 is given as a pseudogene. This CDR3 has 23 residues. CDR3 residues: CASSKEEGCPLPSGRYRNNEQFF. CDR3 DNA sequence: TGTGCCAGCAGCAAAGAGGAGGGTTGCCCATTGCCCAGCGGGAGGTATCGTAACAATGAGCAGTTCTTC.

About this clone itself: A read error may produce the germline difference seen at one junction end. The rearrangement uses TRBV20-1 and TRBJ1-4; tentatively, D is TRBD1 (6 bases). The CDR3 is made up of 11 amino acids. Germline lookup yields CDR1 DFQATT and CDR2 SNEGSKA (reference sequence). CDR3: CSATTTGRLNF. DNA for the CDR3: TGCAGTGCTACAACGACAGGACGACTGAATTTT.

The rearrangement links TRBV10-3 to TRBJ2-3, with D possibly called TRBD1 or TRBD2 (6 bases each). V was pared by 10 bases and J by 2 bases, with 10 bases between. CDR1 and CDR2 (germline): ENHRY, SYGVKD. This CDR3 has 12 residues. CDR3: CATRDNTDTQYF. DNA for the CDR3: TGTGCCACGCGGGACAACACAGATACGCAGTATTTT.

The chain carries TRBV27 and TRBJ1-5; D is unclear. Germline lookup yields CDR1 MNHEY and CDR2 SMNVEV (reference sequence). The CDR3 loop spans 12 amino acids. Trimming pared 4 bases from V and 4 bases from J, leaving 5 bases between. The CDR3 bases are TGTGCCAGCAGTTCTGTAAATCAGCCCCAGCATTTT. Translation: CASSSVNQPQHF.

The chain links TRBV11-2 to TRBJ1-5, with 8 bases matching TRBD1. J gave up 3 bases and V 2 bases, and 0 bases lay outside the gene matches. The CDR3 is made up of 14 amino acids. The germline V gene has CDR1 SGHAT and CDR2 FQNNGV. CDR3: CASSLQGANQPQHF. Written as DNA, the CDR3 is TGTGCCAGCAGCTTACAGGGGGCCAATCAGCCCCAGCATTTT.